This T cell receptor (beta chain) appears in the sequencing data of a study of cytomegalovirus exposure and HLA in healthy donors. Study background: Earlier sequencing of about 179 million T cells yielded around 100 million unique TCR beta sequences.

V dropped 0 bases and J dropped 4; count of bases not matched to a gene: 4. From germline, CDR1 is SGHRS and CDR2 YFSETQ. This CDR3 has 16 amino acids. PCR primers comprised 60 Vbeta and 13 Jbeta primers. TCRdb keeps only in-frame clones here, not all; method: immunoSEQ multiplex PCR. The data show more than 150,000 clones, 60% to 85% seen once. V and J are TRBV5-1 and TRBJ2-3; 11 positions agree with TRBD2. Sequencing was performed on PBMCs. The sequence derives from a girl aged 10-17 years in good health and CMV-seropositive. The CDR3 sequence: CASSLGNSGGADTQYF. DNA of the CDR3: TGCGCCAGCAGCTTGGGGAATAGCGGGGGGGCAGATACGCAGTATTTT.